Presented here are 22 T cell receptor beta chains from one specimen sequenced in a study of early T cells in non-severe SARS-CoV-2 infection. TCRdb used MiXCR to reprocess the 5' RACE reads, holding one entry per CDR3 protein. The data hold about 83,000 distinct CDR3 sequences, with about 12% observed a single time. The sample consisted of whole blood. The source is an adult who was a healthcare worker with PCR-confirmed SARS-CoV-2 infection or an uninfected control (not recorded which).

The table lists this clonotype with many counts. This chain links TRBV20-1 with TRBJ2-2, with 10 bases lining up with TRBD2. V trimming: 5 bases; J trimming: 1 base; junction bases outside the gene matches: 4. CDR3 size: 15 residues. Germline V gives CDR1 DFQATT, CDR2 SNEGSKA (reference sequence). CDR3 sequence: CSAAGLAENTGELFF. CDR3 DNA: TGCAGTGCTGCCGGACTAGCGGAGAACACCGGGGAGCTGTTTTTT.

This clonotype was seen at least ten times. J is TRBJ2-3 and V is TRBV11-2, with TRBD2 matching over 9 bases. The length of the CDR3 is 15 residues. Unmatched junction bases numbered 2, after V lost 4 bases and J lost 0 bases. In germline, CDR1 is SGHAT, CDR2 FQNNGV. Here the CDR3 DNA reads TGTGCCAGCAGCTCCCTAGCGGGGAGCACAGATACGCAGTATTTT. Protein product: CASSSLAGSTDTQYF.

The chain uses TRBV5-1 and TRBJ1-5, with no clear D. The CDR3 totals 15 residues. The germline gives CDR1 SGHRS, CDR2 YFSETQ. Trimming removed 0 bases from V and 0 bases from J, with 7 bases in between. In DNA form, the CDR3 reads TGCGCCAGCAGCTTGGACGGTAATAGCAATCAGCCCCAGCATTTT. Amino acid sequence: CASSLDGNSNQPQHF.

This chain joins TRBV18 and TRBJ2-1; D gene ambiguous. Between the trimmed V and J ends, which lost 5 bases and 8 bases, there was a span of 10 bases. From germline, CDR1 is KGHSH and CDR2 LQKENI. This CDR3 has 12 amino acids. Written as DNA, the CDR3 is TGTGCCAGCTCAAAGAGTTTGGATGAGCAGTTCTTC. Protein product: CASSKSLDEQFF.

This clonotype has a handful of counts. The chain combines TRBV11-2 with TRBJ2-2, with 7 bases that match TRBD2. Per the germline V gene, CDR1 is SGHAT and CDR2 is FQNNGV. Losses at the gene ends were 7 bases for V and 3 bases for J; bases not matched to a gene: 8. The CDR3 loop spans 15 amino acids. CDR3 DNA: TGTGCCAGCACCCCTAGTAGCGGGTACACCGGGGAGCTGTTTTTT. Amino acid sequence: CASTPSSGYTGELFF.

This clonotype was counted a few times. The V and J genes are TRBV27 and TRBJ1-1, with D possibly matching TRBD1 (5 bases). The CDR3 has 13 amino acids. Germline lookup yields CDR1 MNHEY and CDR2 SMNVEV (reference sequence). V was shortened by 3 bases and J by 5 bases, with 10 bases between the two germline ends. CDR3 protein: CASSFGGTTEAFF. The CDR3 nucleotides are TGTGCCAGCAGTTTTGGGGGAACGACTGAAGCTTTCTTT.

This clonotype came up a few times. This chain links TRBV10-3 with TRBJ1-1; tentative D call: TRBD1 (5 bases). The CDR3 runs to 15 residues. Per germline, CDR1 ENHRY and CDR2 SYGVKD. The V end was cut by 4 bases, the J end by 4 bases, with 16 bases between. CDR3 residues: CAISGAQGAGTEAFF. The CDR3 bases are TGTGCCATCAGTGGGGCCCAAGGGGCAGGCACTGAAGCTTTCTTT.

This clonotype was seen more than once but under ten times. The V gene is TRBV12-3 or TRBV12-4, the J gene TRBJ2-3; no clear D. The CDR3 has 14 residues. Between the trimmed V and J ends, which lost 5 bases and 0 bases, there was a span of 9 bases. The CDR3 DNA is TGTGCCAGCAGTCCCTACCCTAGCACAGATACGCAGTATTTT. Its translation: CASSPYPSTDTQYF.

V is TRBV29-1 and J is TRBJ1-1; weak D call: TRBD1 (5 bases). This CDR3 is built from 13 residues. The V and J ends lost 4 bases and 0 bases respectively, with 9 bases between them. Germline V lookup: CDR1 SQVTM, CDR2 ANQGSEA. As DNA, the CDR3 is TGCAGCGTTGTCAGGGATTTGAACACTGAAGCTTTCTTT. Its translation is CSVVRDLNTEAFF.

On this clonotype: Germline is not matched at one junction end, which may reflect a read error. This chain joins TRBV10-3 and TRBJ1-2; the match to TRBD1 covers 7 bases. The germline V gene has CDR1 ENHRY and CDR2 SYGVKD. The CDR3 has 14 amino acids. The CDR3 DNA reads TGTGCCATCAGTTCCGCAGGGGGTAACTATGGCAACACCTTC. Protein product: CAISSAGGNYGNTF.

This clonotype occurred many times. The rearrangement uses TRBV6-6 and TRBJ2-2; 8 bases agree with TRBD2. J was trimmed by 5 bases and V by 7 bases; bases with no gene match: 9. The CDR3 covers 15 residues. Germline V gene data show CDR1 as MNHNY and CDR2 as SVGAGI (reference sequence). This CDR3 reads CASITGTRGTGELFF. The CDR3 DNA reads TGTGCCAGCATTACCGGGACTAGGGGAACCGGGGAGCTGTTTTTT.

The chain links TRBV7-6 to TRBJ2-3; no clear D. The germline V and J ends were trimmed by 5 bases and 2 bases, with 11 bases remaining between them. The germline V gene encodes CDR1 SGHVS and CDR2 FNYEAQ. The CDR3 totals 14 residues. CDR3 protein: CASSPRTDTDTQYF. The CDR3 coding sequence is TGTGCCAGCAGCCCGAGGACCGACACAGATACGCAGTATTTT.

This clonotype was seen a few times. V gene TRBV24-1 combines with J gene TRBJ1-2; 9 bases are shared with TRBD1. The CDR3 has 12 residues. After removal of 5 bases from V and 8 bases from J, the junction contained 2 bases not matched to a gene. The germline gives CDR1 KGHDR, CDR2 SFDVKD. The CDR3 coding sequence is TGTGCCACCAGTGGGGACAGGGCCGGCTACACCTTC. Translation: CATSGDRAGYTF.

The rearrangement joins TRBV7-9 to TRBJ1-6, with 7 nucleotides matching TRBD1. V gave up 5 bases and J gave up 10 bases; unmatched junction bases: 8. The CDR3 has 14 amino acids. From germline, CDR1 is SEHNR and CDR2 FQNEAQ (reference sequence). CDR3 region: CASSHFRGSSPLHF. Written as DNA, the CDR3 is TGTGCCAGCAGCCATTTCAGGGGGTCCTCACCCCTCCACTTT.

This clonotype was recorded at least ten times. The chain has TRBV10-3 and TRBJ2-5; the D gene is possibly TRBD2 (6 bases). The CDR3 consists of 13 residues. Between the trimmed V and J ends, which lost 6 bases and 1 base, there was a span of 9 bases. The germline V gene encodes CDR1 ENHRY and CDR2 SYGVKD. CDR3 loop: CAISGGSQETQYF. The CDR3 nucleotides read TGTGCCATCAGCGGGGGAAGCCAAGAGACCCAGTACTTC.

This clonotype was seen at least ten times. DNA for the CDR3: TGTGCCAGCAGCTCCGCTAGCGGGAGGGGTCAGAATGAGCAGTTCTTC. Protein sequence: CASSSASGRGQNEQFF. The chain combines TRBV5-4 with TRBJ2-1; 12 nucleotides match TRBD2. This CDR3 comprises 16 residues. V lost 3 bases to trimming and J lost 7 bases; unmatched junction nucleotides: 8. Germline-derived CDR1 and CDR2 are SGHNT and YYREEE (reference sequence).

Only a few counts were recorded for this clonotype. DNA of the CDR3: TGTGCCAGCAGGGACAACCAAGATACGCAGTATTTT. Its protein product is CASRDNQDTQYF. This chain uses TRBV2 with TRBJ2-3; tentatively, D is TRBD1 (5 bases). The CDR3 consists of 12 residues. Trimming shortened V by 6 bases and J by 5 bases, and 9 bases separated the two germline ends. CDR1 SNHLY and CDR2 FYNNEI come from the germline V gene. The whole variable domain, remainder taken from reference TRBV2 and TRBJ2-3, is EPEVTQTPSHQVTQMGQEVILRCVPISNHLYFYWYRQILGQKVEFLVSFYNNEISEKSEIFDDQFSVERPDGSNFTLKIRSTKLEDSAMYFCASRDNQDTQYFGPGTRLTVL.

This clonotype was seen many times. This chain's CDR3 is CAIMQGFGESQETQYF. In DNA form, the CDR3 reads TGTGCCATCATGCAAGGGTTTGGGGAATCCCAAGAGACCCAGTACTTC. This chain connects TRBV10-3 to TRBJ2-5; no firm D call. V lost 7 bases, J lost 1 base, and 19 bases lay in between. The CDR3 has 16 residues. Per germline, CDR1 ENHRY and CDR2 SYGVKD.

This clonotype occurred a few times. CDR3: CASSYGGTEVGYTF. For the CDR3, the DNA is TGTGCCAGCAGTTACGGGGGGACAGAGGTTGGCTACACCTTC. This chain connects TRBV6-5 to TRBJ1-2, with 7 bases matching TRBD1. In germline, CDR1 is MNHEY, CDR2 SVGAGI. V shed 2 bases and J 7 bases; nucleotides not matched to a gene: 7. The length of the CDR3 is 14 residues.

This clonotype was seen a few times. V gene TRBV28 combines with J gene TRBJ1-2; D ambiguous. Germline V gene data show CDR1 as MDHEN and CDR2 as SYDVKM. The V end was cut by 7 bases, the J end by 5 bases, with 8 bases between. This CDR3 is 11 amino acids long. CDR3: CASNADYGYTF. In DNA, the CDR3 is TGTGCCAGCAATGCGGATTATGGCTACACCTTC.

This clonotype was recorded at least ten times. The gene calls are TRBV12-3 or TRBV12-4 and TRBJ2-1; the match to TRBD2 covers 11 bases. This CDR3 comprises 16 residues. V lost 6 bases to trimming and J lost 4 bases; unmatched junction nucleotides: 8. Here the CDR3 DNA reads TGTGCCAGCAGCCCTACCGGGACTAGCGGATACAATGAGCAGTTCTTC. This gives the protein CASSPTGTSGYNEQFF.

This clonotype was counted at least ten times. This chain uses TRBV7-3 with TRBJ1-2, with TRBD1 matching 9 bases. V shed 5 bases, J shed 5 bases, and the junction held 3 bases outside the gene matches. Germline V gene data show CDR1 as SGHTA and CDR2 as FQGTGA. This CDR3 has 13 amino acids. The CDR3 loop reads CASSLGQGYGYTF. The CDR3, as DNA: TGTGCCAGCAGCCTTGGACAGGGGTATGGCTACACCTTC.